The present T cell receptor (beta chain) was sequenced within a study of technical replicates of blood from a few donors. Germline CDR1 reads SGHDN; CDR2 reads FVKESK. V dropped 6 bases and J dropped 4; count of bases not matched to a gene: 4. The CDR3 spans 14 residues. Sequencing used immunoSEQ multiplex PCR; TCRdb keeps in-frame clones, though not all of them. The table records 45,000 to 60,000 clones, around 83% of them present only once. The sequence derives from a human donor in good health. Some clones in this sample may be carry-over from other donors' samples. Sequencing was carried out using PBMCs. This chain uses TRBV14 with TRBJ2-7, with 12 nucleotides matching TRBD2. Here the CDR3 reads CASSLGLAGYEQYF. In DNA form, the CDR3 reads TGTGCCAGCAGTCTCGGACTAGCGGGATACGAGCAGTACTTC.